The T cell receptor (beta chain) under discussion was sequenced for a study of blood T cells in healthy people across ages. General study results and limits: Per million T cells, TCR beta diversity dropped about linearly as age rose. Whereas aged donors had fewer naive CD4+ cells, long-lived donors had more of them and higher diversity.

About this clonotype itself: The antigen remains undetermined.

A second about 7 to 12 cycle PCR used barcoded and J-beta primers. TCRdb passed the 5' RACE reads through MiXCR, listing each CDR3 protein once. The sample consists of 700,000 to 950,000 distinct CDR3 sequences, 58% of them appearing once. Per germline, CDR1 MNHNS and CDR2 SASEGT. The CDR3 loop spans 20 amino acids. The germline V and J ends were trimmed by 2 bases and 0 bases, with 23 bases remaining between them. This chain joins TRBV6-1 and TRBJ2-1; D possibly matches TRBD1 or TRBD2 (6 bases each). Sequenced: blood. The receptor's source is a man aged 30-40 years in good health. DNA for the CDR3: TGTGCCAGCAGTGAAAGGGGGGAACTAGCTTCTGCCCTCTCCTACAATGAGCAGTTCTTC. Translation gives CASSERGELASALSYNEQFF.